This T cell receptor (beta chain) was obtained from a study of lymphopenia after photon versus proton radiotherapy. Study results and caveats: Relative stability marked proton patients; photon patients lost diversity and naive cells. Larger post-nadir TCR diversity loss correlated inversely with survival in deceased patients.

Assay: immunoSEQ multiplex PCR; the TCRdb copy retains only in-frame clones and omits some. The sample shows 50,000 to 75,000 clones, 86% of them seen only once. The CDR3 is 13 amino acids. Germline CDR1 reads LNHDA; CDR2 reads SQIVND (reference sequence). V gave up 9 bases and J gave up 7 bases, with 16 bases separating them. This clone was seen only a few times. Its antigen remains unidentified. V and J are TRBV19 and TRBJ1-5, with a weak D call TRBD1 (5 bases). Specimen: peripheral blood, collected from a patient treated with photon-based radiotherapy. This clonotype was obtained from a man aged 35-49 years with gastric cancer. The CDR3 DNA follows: TGTGCCAGGCAGACAGTGGTGATCCAGCCCCAGCATTTT. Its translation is CARQTVVIQPQHF.